This T cell receptor beta chain stems from a study of shared clonotypes between healthy human individuals. Findings of the study overall: Specimens sampled were limited to blood, with tissue repertoires likely differing. Clonotypes shared by all four donors outscored non-shared clonotypes in generation probability.

CD45RA-negative memory and CD45RA+ naive subsets were split from the CD4+ cells. Note on this clone: The antigen remains undetermined.

CDR3 size: 15 residues. Trimming removed 8 bases from V and 1 base from J; junction bases left unmatched: 9. Germline V gives CDR1 MDHEN, CDR2 SYDVKM. The authors loaded approximately 220 ng DNA, about 30,000 T cell genomes, into sorted-subset replicate PCRs. Here immunoSEQ multiplex PCR was the method, and the copy in TCRdb shows in-frame clones only, minus some. Altogether 2 million to 2.5 million clones are present, over 85% being singletons, with the ten largest covering about 0.39%. This clonotype was sampled from a man aged 18 to 29 in good health. Some clones in this sample may be carry-over from other donors' samples. This chain connects TRBV28 to TRBJ1-1, with 8 bases matching TRBD1. The sample taken for sequencing was naive CD4+ T cells from PBMCs. The subset: CD45RA+ positively selected. The CDR3 sequence is CASPKPGQANTEAFF. The CDR3 bases are TGTGCCAGCCCTAAACCGGGACAGGCGAACACTGAAGCTTTCTTT.